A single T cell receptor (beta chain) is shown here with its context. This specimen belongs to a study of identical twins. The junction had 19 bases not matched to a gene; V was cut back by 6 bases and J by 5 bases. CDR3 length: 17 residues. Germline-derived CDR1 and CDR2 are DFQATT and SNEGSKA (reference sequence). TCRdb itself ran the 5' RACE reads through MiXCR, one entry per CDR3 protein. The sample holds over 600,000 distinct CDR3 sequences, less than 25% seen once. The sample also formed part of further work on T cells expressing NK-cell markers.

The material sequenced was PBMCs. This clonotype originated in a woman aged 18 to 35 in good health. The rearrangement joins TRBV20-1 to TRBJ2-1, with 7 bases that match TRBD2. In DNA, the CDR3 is TGCAGTGCGAGGGGAGGGTGGGGCCGGTCCAGTCACAATGAGCAGTTCTTC. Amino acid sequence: CSARGGWGRSSHNEQFF.